This note documents a single TCR beta chain sequence. With a J-beta primer mix and a sample-barcoded 5' primer, a second PCR ran about 6 to 11 cycles. MiXCR was run by TCRdb on the 5' RACE reads, yielding one entry per CDR3 protein. Found here are 1.2 million to 1.5 million distinct CDR3 sequences, roughly 40% of them singletons; the top ten hold 7.9%. Germline loops: CDR1 LGHDT, CDR2 YNNKEL (reference sequence). Trimming took off 5 bases at V and 0 bases at J, with 14 bases between the two ends. The CDR3 is 17 amino acids. This entry belongs to a study of blood T cells in healthy people across ages. Study context: Template-switching capture recovered about one barcoded beta molecule per two T cells.

The receptor's source is a woman aged 18-30 years in good health. Material: blood. The rearrangement joins TRBV3-1 to TRBJ1-6, with unresolved D. The DNA of the CDR3 is TGTGCCAGCAGCACGGTTGGGTACAGCTCCTATAATTCACCCCTCCACTTT. Protein sequence: CASSTVGYSSYNSPLHF. Full variable domain (missing parts from reference TRBV3-1 and TRBJ1-6): DTAVSQTPKYLVTQMGNDKSIKCEQNLGHDTMYWYKQDSKKFLKIMFSYNNKELIINETVPNRFSPKSPDKAHLNLHINSLELGDSAVYFCASSTVGYSSYNSPLHFGNGTRLTVT.